The present TCR beta chain was sequenced within a study of T cells in Graves' hyperthyroidism and ophthalmopathy. General study findings and limits: Ophthalmopathy was identified by the model a median roughly six months ahead of onset. A model using 13 V-J features told ophthalmopathy apart from stable hyperthyroidism.

CDR1 and CDR2 (germline): SGHRS, YFSETQ. V lost 4 bases to trimming and J lost 5 bases; unmatched junction nucleotides: 3. CDR3 length equals 14 residues. The source material, RNA transcripts, was used to amplify TCR beta CDR3 regions. During a first-round RT-PCR of the TCR CDR3, the HTBI primer set was used. TCRdb re-called the multiplex PCR reads with MiXCR, one entry per CDR3 protein. The table lists 450,000 to 700,000 distinct CDR3 sequences, 46% of them singletons, with 19% in the top ten. This clonotype was observed a single time. Its specificity is unknown. Sample: peripheral blood or thyroid tissue (not recorded which). This chain uses TRBV5-1 with TRBJ2-7; 13 positions match TRBD2. This receptor was obtained from an adult woman with Graves' disease, either hyperthyroidism or ophthalmopathy (not recorded which). The CDR3 here is CASSAGLAGDEQYF. The DNA for the CDR3 is TGCGCCAGCAGCGCTGGACTAGCGGGAGACGAGCAGTACTTC.